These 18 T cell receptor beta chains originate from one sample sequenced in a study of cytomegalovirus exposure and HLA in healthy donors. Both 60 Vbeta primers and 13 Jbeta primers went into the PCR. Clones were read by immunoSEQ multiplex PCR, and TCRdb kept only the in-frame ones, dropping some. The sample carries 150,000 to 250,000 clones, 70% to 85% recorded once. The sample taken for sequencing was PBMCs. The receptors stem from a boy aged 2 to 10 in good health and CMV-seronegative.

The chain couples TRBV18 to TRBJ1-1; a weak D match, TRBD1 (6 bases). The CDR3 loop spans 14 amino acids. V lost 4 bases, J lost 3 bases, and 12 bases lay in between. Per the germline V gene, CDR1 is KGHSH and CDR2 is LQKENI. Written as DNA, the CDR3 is TGTGCCAGCTCACAAGAACACAGGGACACTGAAGCTTTCTTT. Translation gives CASSQEHRDTEAFF.

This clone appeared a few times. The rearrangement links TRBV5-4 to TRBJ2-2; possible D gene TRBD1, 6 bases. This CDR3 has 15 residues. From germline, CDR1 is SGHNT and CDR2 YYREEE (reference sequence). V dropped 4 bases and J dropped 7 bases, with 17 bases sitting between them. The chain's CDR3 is CASSQPGQRGGELFF. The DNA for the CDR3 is TGTGCCAGCAGCCAACCGGGACAAAGAGGCGGGGAGCTGTTTTTT. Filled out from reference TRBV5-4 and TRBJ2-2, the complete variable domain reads ETGVTQSPTHLIKTRGQQVTLRCSSQSGHNTVSWYQQALGQGPQFIFQYYREEENGRGNFPPRFSGLQFPNYSSELNVNALELDDSALYLCASSQPGQRGGELFFGEGSRLTVL.

The DNA for the CDR3 is TGTGCCAGTAGTATACGGACACAGGGGGCTGATGGCTACACCTTC. It specifies CASSIRTQGADGYTF. V is TRBV19 and J is TRBJ1-2, with 9 bases lining up with TRBD1. CDR3 length: 15 residues. V gave up 2 bases and J gave up 6 bases; unmatched junction bases: 7. Per the germline V gene, CDR1 is LNHDA and CDR2 is SQIVND (reference sequence).

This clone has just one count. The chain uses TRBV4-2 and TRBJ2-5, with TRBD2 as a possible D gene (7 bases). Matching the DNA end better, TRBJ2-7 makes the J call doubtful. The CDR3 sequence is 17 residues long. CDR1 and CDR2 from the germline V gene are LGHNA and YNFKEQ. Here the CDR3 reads CASSQVSRGGLTYEQYF. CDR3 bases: TGTGCCAGCAGCCAAGTATCGAGGGGGGGTTTAACCTACGAGCAGTACTTC.

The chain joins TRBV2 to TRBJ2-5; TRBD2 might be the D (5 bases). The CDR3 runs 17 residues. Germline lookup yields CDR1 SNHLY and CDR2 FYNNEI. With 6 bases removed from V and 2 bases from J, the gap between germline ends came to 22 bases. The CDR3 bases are TGTGCCAGCAGCGGGGAAACACAAAACCCGGGACAAGAGACCCAGTACTTC. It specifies CASSGETQNPGQETQYF.

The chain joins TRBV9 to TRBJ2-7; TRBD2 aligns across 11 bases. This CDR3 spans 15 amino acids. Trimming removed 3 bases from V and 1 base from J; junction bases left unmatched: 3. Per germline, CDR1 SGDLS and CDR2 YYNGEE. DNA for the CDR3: TGTGCCAGCAGCGAGGGACTAGCGGAATCCTACGAGCAGTACTTC. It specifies CASSEGLAESYEQYF.

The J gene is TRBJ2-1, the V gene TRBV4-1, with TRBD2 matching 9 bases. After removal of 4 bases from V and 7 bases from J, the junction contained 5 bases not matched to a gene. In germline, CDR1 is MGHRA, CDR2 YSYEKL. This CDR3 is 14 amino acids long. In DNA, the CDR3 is TGCGCCAGCAGCCGAGGGCTAGCGGGGAATGAGCAGTTCTTC. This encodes CASSRGLAGNEQFF.

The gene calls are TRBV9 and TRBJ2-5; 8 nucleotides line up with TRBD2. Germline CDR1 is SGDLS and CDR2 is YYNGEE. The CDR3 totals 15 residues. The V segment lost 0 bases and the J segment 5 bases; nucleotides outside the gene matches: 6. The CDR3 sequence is CASSVGAGAGETQYF. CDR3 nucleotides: TGTGCCAGCAGCGTAGGAGCGGGGGCCGGGGAGACCCAGTACTTC.

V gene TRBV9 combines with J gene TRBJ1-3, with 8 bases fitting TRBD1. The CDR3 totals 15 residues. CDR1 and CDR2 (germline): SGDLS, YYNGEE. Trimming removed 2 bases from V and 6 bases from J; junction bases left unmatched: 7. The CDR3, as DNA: TGTGCCAGCAGCGTTGGACAGGGTGTTACAAACACCATATATTTT. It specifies CASSVGQGVTNTIYF.

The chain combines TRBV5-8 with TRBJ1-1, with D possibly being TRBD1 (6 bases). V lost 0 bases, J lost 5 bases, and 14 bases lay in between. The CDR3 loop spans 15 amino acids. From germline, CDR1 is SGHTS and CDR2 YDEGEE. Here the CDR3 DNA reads TGTGCCAGCAGCTTGGCATCAGGGGCAGGGACTGAAGCTTTCTTT. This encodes CASSLASGAGTEAFF.

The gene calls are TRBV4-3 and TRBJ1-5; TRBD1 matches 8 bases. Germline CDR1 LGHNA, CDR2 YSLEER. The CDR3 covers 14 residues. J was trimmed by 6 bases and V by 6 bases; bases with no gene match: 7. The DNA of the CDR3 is TGCGCCAGCAGTCAGGACAGGGTGGGTCAGCCCCAGCATTTT. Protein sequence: CASSQDRVGQPQHF.

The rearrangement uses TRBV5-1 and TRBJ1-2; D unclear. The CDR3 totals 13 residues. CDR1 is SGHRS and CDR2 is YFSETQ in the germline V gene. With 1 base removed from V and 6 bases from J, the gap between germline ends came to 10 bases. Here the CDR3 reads CASSLFGEDGYTF. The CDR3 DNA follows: TGCGCCAGCAGCTTGTTCGGGGAGGATGGCTACACCTTC.

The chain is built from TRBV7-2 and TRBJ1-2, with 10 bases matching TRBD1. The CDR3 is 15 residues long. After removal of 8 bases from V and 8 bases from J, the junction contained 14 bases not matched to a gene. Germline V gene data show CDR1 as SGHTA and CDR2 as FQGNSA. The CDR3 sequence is CASGLTAGQGRGYTF. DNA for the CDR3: TGTGCCAGCGGATTAACAGCGGGACAGGGGCGCGGCTACACCTTC.

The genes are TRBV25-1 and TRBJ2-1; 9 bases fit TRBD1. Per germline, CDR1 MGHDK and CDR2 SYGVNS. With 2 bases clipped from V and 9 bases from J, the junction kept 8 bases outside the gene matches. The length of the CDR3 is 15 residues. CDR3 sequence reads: CASSEPGTGSFEQFF. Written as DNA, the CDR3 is TGTGCCAGCAGTGAACCTGGGACAGGGTCTTTTGAGCAGTTCTTC.

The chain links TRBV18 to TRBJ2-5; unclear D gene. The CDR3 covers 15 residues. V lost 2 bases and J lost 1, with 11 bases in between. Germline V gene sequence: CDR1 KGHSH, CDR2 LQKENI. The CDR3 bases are TGTGCCAGCTCACCATTTCCAGAAAGCCAAGAGACCCAGTACTTC. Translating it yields CASSPFPESQETQYF.

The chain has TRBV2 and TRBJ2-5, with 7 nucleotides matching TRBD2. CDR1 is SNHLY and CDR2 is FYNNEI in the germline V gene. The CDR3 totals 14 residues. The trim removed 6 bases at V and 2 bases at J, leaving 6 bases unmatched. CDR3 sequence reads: CASSFLAAQETQYF. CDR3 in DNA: TGTGCCAGCAGCTTTCTAGCGGCACAAGAGACCCAGTACTTC. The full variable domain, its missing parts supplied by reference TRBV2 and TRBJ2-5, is EPEVTQTPSHQVTQMGQEVILRCVPISNHLYFYWYRQILGQKVEFLVSFYNNEISEKSEIFDDQFSVERPDGSNFTLKIRSTKLEDSAMYFCASSFLAAQETQYFGPGTRLLVL.

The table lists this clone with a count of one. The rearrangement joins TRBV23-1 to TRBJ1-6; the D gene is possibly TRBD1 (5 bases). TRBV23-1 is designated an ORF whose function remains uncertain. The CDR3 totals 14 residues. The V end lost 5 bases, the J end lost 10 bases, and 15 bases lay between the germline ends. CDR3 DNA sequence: TGCGCCAGCAGTTCCCCACGGGGGGGGTCACCCCTCCACTTT. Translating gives CASSSPRGGSPLHF.

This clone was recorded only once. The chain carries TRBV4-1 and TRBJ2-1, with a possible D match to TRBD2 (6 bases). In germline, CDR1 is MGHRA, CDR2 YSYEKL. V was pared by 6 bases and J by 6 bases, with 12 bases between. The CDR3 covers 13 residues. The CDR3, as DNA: TGCGCCAGCAGTCTGGGACTCAGCAATGAGCAGTTCTTC. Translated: CASSLGLSNEQFF.